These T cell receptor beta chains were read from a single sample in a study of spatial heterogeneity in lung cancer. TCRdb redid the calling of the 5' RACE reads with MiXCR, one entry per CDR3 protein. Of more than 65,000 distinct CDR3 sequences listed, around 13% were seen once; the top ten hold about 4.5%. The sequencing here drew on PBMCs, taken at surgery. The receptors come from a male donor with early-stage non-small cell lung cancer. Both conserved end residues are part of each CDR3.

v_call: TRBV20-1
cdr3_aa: CSATDGEQFF

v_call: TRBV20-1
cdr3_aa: CSAYSSGGSSYNEQFF

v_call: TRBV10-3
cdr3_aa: CAISEISGLFNNEQFF

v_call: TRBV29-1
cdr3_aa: CSPSIVDTQYF

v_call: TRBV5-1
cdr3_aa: CASSPAAGELFF

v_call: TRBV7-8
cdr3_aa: CASSLIGDAEAFF

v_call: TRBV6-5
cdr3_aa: CASSYGVDYNEQYF

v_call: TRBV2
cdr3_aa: CASSEAANRGKETQYF

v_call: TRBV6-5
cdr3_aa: CASTKAGNTEAFF

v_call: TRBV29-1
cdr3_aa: CSVEGQGMQYF

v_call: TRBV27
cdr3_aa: CASSRRPGQGYEQYF

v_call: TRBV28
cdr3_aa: CASSPQVETQYF

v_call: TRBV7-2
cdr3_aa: CASSLNKFTPQHF

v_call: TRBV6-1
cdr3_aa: CASSVINNYGYTF

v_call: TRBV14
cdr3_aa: CASSQVLGQGSEQYF

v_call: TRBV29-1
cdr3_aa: CSVEDLAGPGRREETQYF

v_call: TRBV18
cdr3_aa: CATTPPGRGDNEQFF

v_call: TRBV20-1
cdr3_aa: CSAASGGFSYEQYF

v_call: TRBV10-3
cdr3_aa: CAISESRGLSTDTQYF

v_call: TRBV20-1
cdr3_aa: CSASFPDRGNTEAFF

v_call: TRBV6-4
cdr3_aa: CASSDGPEGEAFF

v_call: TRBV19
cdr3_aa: CASSTGFTDTLPFW

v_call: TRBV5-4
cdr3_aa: CASSLGRRGESKTEAFF

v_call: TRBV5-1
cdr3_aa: CASSAGGFSRTEAFF

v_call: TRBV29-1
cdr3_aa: CSVVWWYGELFF

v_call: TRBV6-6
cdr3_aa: CAIRALGSGANVLTF

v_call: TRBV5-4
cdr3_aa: CASSSTGSDEQYF

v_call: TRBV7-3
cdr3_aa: CASSLGHGAYNEQFF

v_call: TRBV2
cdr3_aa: CASSWGVEAFF

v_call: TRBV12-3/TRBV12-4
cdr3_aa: CASSPTGSAGELFF

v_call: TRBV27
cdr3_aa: CASSARDAGLGKQYF

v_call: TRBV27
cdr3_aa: CASSANGYEKLFF

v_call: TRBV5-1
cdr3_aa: CASSSETLGQPRPLHF

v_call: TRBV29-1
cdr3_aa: CSTTGTSTGELFF

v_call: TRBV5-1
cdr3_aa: CASSFGQGRQETQYF

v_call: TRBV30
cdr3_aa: CAWSVHERETQYF

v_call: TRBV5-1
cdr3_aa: CASSLEAASNTGELFF

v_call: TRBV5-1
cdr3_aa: CASSTQGTSGDRDEQYF

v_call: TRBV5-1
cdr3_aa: CASRWDSPSYEQYF

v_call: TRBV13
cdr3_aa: CASSLRGGDTGELFF

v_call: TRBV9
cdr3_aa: CASSGPTPDTGELFF

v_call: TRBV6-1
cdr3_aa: CASSEYSLYEQYF

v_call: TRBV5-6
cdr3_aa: CASSHPSGTYEQYF

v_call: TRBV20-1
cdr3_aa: CSARTQGDYGYTF

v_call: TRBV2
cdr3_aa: CASRQDRGADTQYF

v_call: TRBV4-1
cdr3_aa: CASSQVASGGTDTQYF

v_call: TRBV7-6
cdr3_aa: CASSLGGQRTGELFF

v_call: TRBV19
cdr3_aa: CASSGASSYEQYF

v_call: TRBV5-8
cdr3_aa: CASSNHRGSYEKLFF

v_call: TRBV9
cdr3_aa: CASSVEYNEQFF

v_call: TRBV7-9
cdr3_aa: CASSIRTMGNEKLFF

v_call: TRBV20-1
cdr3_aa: CSASVGQASNQPQHF

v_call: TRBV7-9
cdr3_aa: CASSLYRGEVRETQYF

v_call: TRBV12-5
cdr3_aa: CASGDRAGKGDTQYF

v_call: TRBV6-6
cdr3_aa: CASSSGGAGLNEQFF